This TCR beta chain emerged from a study of untreated major depressive disorder (dated 2018 in TCRdb). With regard to the full study: This cross-sectional case-control study compared T cell phenotype and TCR repertoire between antidepressant-free major depressive disorder patients and individually matched non-depressed controls. The TCRbeta sequencing followed up on differences in Vbeta 5.1, Vbeta 11 and Vbeta 22 usage that flow cytometry had shown in the whole cohort.

On this clone itself: The specificity of this receptor is unknown. The sample holds no much larger clone one base away, and base qualities are not on file.

The Qiagen DNeasy Blood and Tissue Kit was used to extract total genomic DNA from the purified CD4+ T cells. The TCRbeta CDR3 region, defined according to IMGT, was amplified and sequenced using immunoSEQ immunosequencing protocols. The paper's data handling went like this. Preprocessing of raw sequence data for PCR and sequencing error correction was performed by the immunoSEQ service. Data were loaded into the immunoSEQ Analyzer and further analyzed with VDJtools v1.0.7. Patient-control differences were tested with the paired Wilcoxon signed-rank test. In its TCRdb copy, this immuneACCESS table keeps in-frame sequences only and misses some clones. Where compared with another copy, unresolved V genes explain less than half of these, and the others have no known cause. V, J and clone size reflect that table, while D and trimming were determined from the DNA. Across this sample there are 23,000 or so clones, with roughly nine tenths seen only once. 0.7% to 0.85% of the sample comes from the top ten.

For sex, age, current smoking status and body mass index, every depressed patient had a pairwise-matched non-depressed control. Every participant in the study was of European descent. Patients had a DSM-IV diagnosis of major depressive disorder with a Hamilton Rating Scale for Depression score of at least 18. For at least 8 weeks before enrollment, patients had taken no psychiatric medication of any kind, antidepressants included. Depression severity among patients ranged from moderate to severe. All participants were excluded for major medical conditions, Axis I/II comorbidities, regular medication or illicit drug use, or drinking over 100 g alcohol weekly. From each participant, roughly 30 ml of peripheral blood was collected into EDTA tubes. CD4+ T cells were purified from thawed PBMCs by magnetic negative selection with the BD IMag Human CD4 T Lymphocyte Enrichment Set. Flow cytometry confirmed that the CD4+ enrichment method typically gave 90% to 95% purity. A subgroup of a few case-control pairs, selected blind to chemokine receptor expression and flow-cytometric repertoire skewing results, was subjected to TCRbeta sequencing. All blood samples were collected in the morning at 8:00 a.m., and PBMCs were isolated by Ficoll-Hypaque gradient centrifugation. Until being assayed, PBMCs were kept in liquid nitrogen after cryopreservation by gradual cooling to -80 degrees C.

CDR1 and CDR2, looked up from the germline V gene, are SGHRS and YFSETQ. Including cysteine and phenylalanine, the CDR3 has 16 amino acids. Of the read, only the CDR3 DNA is kept; its 48 bases are in frame from base 1. Deletion took 4 bases off V and 5 bases off J, with a span of 21 bases between the germline ends. The full study reports these points: In every sequenced subject, all of the top five TRBV05-01 clones were private clones. A comparatively small study sample was produced by the strict matching and exclusion criteria, and the generalizability of findings was thereby limited. In the sequencing data, TRBV25-01 and TRBV02-01 usage matched the flow-cytometry pattern without reaching statistical significance. For the sequencing comparisons, one-tailed planned tests were applied to only three preselected Vbeta families. Sequencing confirmed higher TRBV05-01 (Vbeta 5.1) usage among CD4+ T cells of depressed patients than controls, with p = 0.040 in a one-tailed test.

The sequence was collected from a woman aged 30 to 39 with major depressive disorder. The source material was CD4+ T cells from PBMCs. The receptor chain draws on TRBV5-1 and TRBJ2-5; the D segment might be TRBD1 or TRBD2, since each matches 5 bases. The nucleotides are TGCGCCAGCAGCCCCGGACCGGGGCCAGCGGTGGAGACCCAGTACTTC. It is translated as CASSPGPGPAVETQYF.